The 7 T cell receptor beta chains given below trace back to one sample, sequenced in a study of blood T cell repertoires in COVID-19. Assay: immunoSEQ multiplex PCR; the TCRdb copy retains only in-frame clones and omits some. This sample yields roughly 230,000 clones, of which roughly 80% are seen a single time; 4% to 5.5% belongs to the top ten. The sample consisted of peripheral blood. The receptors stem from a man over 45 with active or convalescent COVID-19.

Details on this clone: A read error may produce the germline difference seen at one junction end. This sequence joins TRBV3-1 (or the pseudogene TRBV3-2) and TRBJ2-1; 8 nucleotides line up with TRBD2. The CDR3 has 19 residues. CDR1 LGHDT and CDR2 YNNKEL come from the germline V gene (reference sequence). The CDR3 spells CARSPAGGGGPRSYNEQFF. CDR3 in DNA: TGTGCCCGCAGCCCCGCCGGGGGCGGGGGGCCCAGGTCCTACAATGAGCAGTTCTTC.

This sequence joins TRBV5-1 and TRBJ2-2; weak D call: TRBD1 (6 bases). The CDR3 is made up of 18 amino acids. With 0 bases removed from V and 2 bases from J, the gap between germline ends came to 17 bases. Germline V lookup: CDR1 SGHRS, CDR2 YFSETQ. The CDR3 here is CASSLANIGGLNTGELFF. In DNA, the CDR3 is TGCGCCAGCAGCTTGGCCAATATAGGGGGATTAAACACCGGGGAGCTGTTTTTT.

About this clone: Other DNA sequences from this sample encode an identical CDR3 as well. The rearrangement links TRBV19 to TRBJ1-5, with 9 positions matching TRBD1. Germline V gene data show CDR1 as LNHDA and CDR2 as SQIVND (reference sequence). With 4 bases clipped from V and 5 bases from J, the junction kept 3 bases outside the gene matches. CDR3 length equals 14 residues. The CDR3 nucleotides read TGTGCCAGTAGTACGACAGGGGGGGATCAGCCCCAGCATTTT. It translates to CASSTTGGDQPQHF.

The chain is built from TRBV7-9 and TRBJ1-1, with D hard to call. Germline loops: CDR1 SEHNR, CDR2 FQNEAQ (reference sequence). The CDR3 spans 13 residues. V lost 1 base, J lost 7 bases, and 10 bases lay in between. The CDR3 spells CASSLGVEDEAFF. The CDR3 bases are TGTGCCAGCAGCTTAGGAGTTGAGGATGAAGCTTTCTTT.

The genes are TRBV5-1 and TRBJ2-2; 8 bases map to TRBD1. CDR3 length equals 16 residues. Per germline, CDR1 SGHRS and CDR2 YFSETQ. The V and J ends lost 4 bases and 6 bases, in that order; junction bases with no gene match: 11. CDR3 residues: CASSTRTGINAGELFF. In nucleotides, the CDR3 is TGCGCCAGCAGCACCCGGACAGGGATCAACGCCGGGGAGCTGTTTTTT.

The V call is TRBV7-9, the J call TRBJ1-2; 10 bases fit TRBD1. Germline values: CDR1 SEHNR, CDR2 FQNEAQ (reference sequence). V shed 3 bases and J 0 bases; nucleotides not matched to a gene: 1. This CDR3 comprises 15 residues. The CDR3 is CASSFGQGANYGYTF. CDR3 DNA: TGTGCCAGCAGCTTCGGACAGGGGGCTAACTATGGCTACACCTTC.

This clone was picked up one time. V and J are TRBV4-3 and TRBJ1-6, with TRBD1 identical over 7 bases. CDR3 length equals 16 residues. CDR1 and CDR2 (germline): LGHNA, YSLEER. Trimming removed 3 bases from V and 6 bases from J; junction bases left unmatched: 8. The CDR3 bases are TGCGCCAGCAGCCATACCACAGGGGCTATTAATTCACCCCTCCACTTT. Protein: CASSHTTGAINSPLHF.